Below are 8 T cell receptor beta chains sequenced from a single sample in a study of molecular identifiers for immune sequencing clone quantification (dated by TCRdb to the late 2010s). Receptor amplification or capture employed PCR. Sequencing took place on an Illumina HiSeq 4000. TCRdb reworked the public reads: Q25 trimming with fastp, MiXCR clone assembly, productive beta chains retained. Each CDR3 protein appears once, grouped with its most common genes and DNA. The sample has about 640,000 distinct CDR3 sequences on record, 20% of them singletons. The ten largest clones represent 0.7% to 1% of the sample. Sequencing used naive CD8+ T cells from blood, with Jurkat cell RNA spiked in. Taken with the paper, the label for cell subset or site translates to: FACS-sorted CD8+CD4-CCR7+CD45RA+ naive T cells. These receptors all come from a human donor in good health. Some libraries in this study had Jurkat cell RNA spiked in.

This clonotype occurred many times. The chain uses TRBV13 and TRBJ2-3; D gene unclear. CDR1 is PRHDT, CDR2 FYEKMQ, per germline (reference sequence). Trimming pared 2 bases from V and 2 bases from J, leaving 17 bases between. The CDR3 spans 17 residues. The DNA for the CDR3 is TGTGCCAGCAGCTTAATCCCGGACCCAAAGACCACAGATACGCAGTATTTT. Its protein product is CASSLIPDPKTTDTQYF.

In its sample, this clonotype was seen a few times. The chain employs TRBV13 and TRBJ1-1; TRBD1 aligns across 9 bases. The trim removed 5 bases at V and 7 bases at J, leaving 8 bases unmatched. The CDR3 runs to 14 residues. Germline V CDR1 and CDR2: PRHDT, FYEKMQ (reference sequence). The CDR3 here is CASSTTDRGFEAFF. CDR3 sequence (DNA): TGTGCCAGCAGCACAACCGACAGGGGGTTTGAAGCTTTCTTT.

The chain uses TRBV7-6 and TRBJ2-3, with 10 bases matching TRBD1. CDR1 is SGHVS, CDR2 FNYEAQ, per germline. The CDR3 spans 16 residues. The J segment lost 2 bases and the V segment lost 3 bases, leaving 5 bases of the junction unmatched. CDR3 sequence (DNA): TGTGCCAGCAGCTTCCGGGACAGGGGAATCACAGATACGCAGTATTTT. As protein: CASSFRDRGITDTQYF.

There are a few counts of this clonotype. The chain couples TRBV4-1 to TRBJ2-6; 11 bases map to TRBD2. Germline V gene sequence: CDR1 MGHRA, CDR2 YSYEKL. This CDR3 comprises 19 residues. V lost 0 bases and J lost 0; bases outside the gene matches: 4. CDR3 in DNA: TGCGCCAGCAGCCAAGACGGTAGCGGGGGGGTCTCTGGGGCCAACGTCCTGACTTTC. Its protein is CASSQDGSGGVSGANVLTF.

This clonotype was seen just once. V is TRBV12-5 and J is TRBJ1-2; unclear D gene. Trimming removed 6 bases at V and 8 bases at J, with 25 bases between. This CDR3 comprises 16 residues. The germline CDR1 and CDR2 sequences are LGHNT and FRNRAP. The CDR3 spells CASGPLGTGPPMGYTF. Here the CDR3 DNA reads TGTGCTAGTGGACCCCTAGGAACGGGCCCTCCTATGGGCTACACCTTC.

Comments on this clonotype: At one boundary the junction diverges from the germline segment, which might be a read error. The chain carries TRBV6-5 and TRBJ2-1; 11 nucleotides agree with TRBD2. The CDR3 has 18 residues. Per germline, CDR1 MNHEY and CDR2 SVGAGI. CDR3 in amino acids: CASSYVQLAGGKYNELFF. The CDR3 DNA sequence: TGTGCCAGCAGTTACGTCCAATTAGCGGGGGGGAAGTACAATGAGCTGTTCTTC.

This clonotype was seen many times. J is TRBJ2-5 and V is TRBV19, with 8 bases lining up with TRBD1. Germline CDR1 and CDR2: LNHDA and SQIVND (reference sequence). The V and J ends lost 3 bases and 5 bases, in that order; junction bases with no gene match: 5. The CDR3 spans 14 residues. DNA of the CDR3: TGTGCCAGTAGTATCCGGACAGGGTACGAGACCCAGTACTTC. Its translation: CASSIRTGYETQYF.

This clonotype was observed at least ten times. The rearrangement joins TRBV7-9 to TRBJ2-4; D is unresolved. This CDR3 has 14 residues. The V and J ends lost 2 bases and 4 bases respectively, with 9 bases between them. CDR1 is SEHNR, CDR2 FQNEAQ, per germline (reference sequence). The CDR3 coding sequence is TGTGCCAGCAGCTTATCTGCCGGAAAAAACATTCAGTACTTC. Translation gives CASSLSAGKNIQYF.